This TCR beta chain was found in a study of T cell responses to AZD1222 COVID-19 vaccine (dated by TCRdb to the early 2020s). About the study as a whole: Because spike-specific TCR depth and breadth did not differ between the two schedules, AZD1222 recipients who got a second dose at roughly 4 weeks were pooled with those who got a second dose at roughly 12 weeks. A total of 230 to 250 trial participants underwent TCR sequencing, of whom about 200 had received two doses of AZD1222 and around 26 had received two doses of the MenACWY control vaccine. Trial participants were enrolled by age into subgroups of 18-55, 56-69 and 70-plus years, and around 150, 28 and 57 TCR-sequenced participants, respectively, were included in these subgroups. The investigation overall reported the following: The 56-69-year group was small, and its depth increase did not reach significance, likely because of low power. Participants were mostly white British and included more females than males, and it was suggested by the authors that clonal diversity may have been underestimated. A significant rise in spike-specific TCR breadth and depth was observed after two AZD1222 doses relative to day 0 and relative to MenACWY recipients. Nearly half of unique spike-specific TCRs reportedly recognized epitopes outside regions mutated in the B.1.351 and B.1.1.7 variants. The vaccine-associated CD4 TCRs covered the entire spike protein, and the dominant responses fell in regions 160-218 and 743-854. Conclusions about previously exposed vaccinees are limited because only six or seven AZD1222 recipients were SARS-CoV-2 seropositive at baseline. Because no samples from the day 14 peak response were available, repertoires could be characterized only after the peak T cell response.

The CDR3 regions of human TCRbeta chains were subjected to immunosequencing. On the study's bioinformatics: TCRs in the repertoires were compared against a reference library of SARS-CoV-2-specific TCRs that had been generated with the MIRA antigen-specificity platform. Breadth was defined as the fraction of unique TCRs that were SARS-CoV-2-associated, and depth was defined as the fraction of total T cells that were SARS-CoV-2-associated. Each spike-specific TCR was assigned to its reactive spike region and to a CD4 or CD8 class using the MIRA data. Log10-transformed breadth and depth values were compared by one-way ANOVA with Sidak's multiple comparisons tests. TCRdb provides this immuneACCESS table in a form limited to in-frame rearrangements. Some clones are lacking; in checked studies, under half of them reflect an unresolved V gene, and why the rest are absent is not known. From that table come the V and J calls and clone size; the DNA was used to work out D and trimming. This sample lists some 130,000 clones; more than 85% were detected once. More than 4.5% of the sample lies in the top ten.

Concerning this clone: Its antigen is still unknown. Base qualities were left out, and no much larger clone turns up one base away.

Read against the paper, the sample's time point label means: baseline before first vaccination. Samples from vaccinated people were obtained from the UK trials COV001 and COV002, which included a single-blind randomized controlled phase 2/3 trial of AZD1222 (ChAdOx1 nCoV-19) in healthy adults. For TCRbeta chain sequencing, PBMC samples from trial participants were taken at day 0 and at day 28 after the second dose. V and J are truncated by 3 bases and 5 bases respectively, leaving an intervening sequence of 19 bases. CDR1 MDHEN and CDR2 SYDVKM were looked up in the germline V gene. Including the terminal cysteine and phenylalanine, the CDR3 comprises 16 residues. Here the CDR3 DNA is all that survives: 48 bases in frame from base 1.

This chain joins TRBV28 to TRBJ1-2; a tentative D call is TRBD1 (5 bases match). The receptor comes from an adult in good health. The specimen was peripheral blood, collected on day 0 of AZD1222 vaccination. For the CDR3, the sequence is CASSFRASWNPYGYTF. The sequenced DNA: TGTGCCAGCAGTTTCAGGGCATCCTGGAACCCATATGGCTACACCTTC.